The entry below describes one T cell receptor (beta chain). It lacks a known antigen. One base away there is no much larger clone; base qualities are not given. High-throughput TCR beta sequencing profiled peripheral blood CD8+ and CD4+ T cells from healthy donors, Susac syndrome patients and multiple sclerosis patients. Recently defined diagnostic criteria for definite or probable disease were met by the Susac syndrome patients. CD8+ TEMRA cells were enriched by FACS, while bulk CD8+ and CD4+ T cells were purified by magnetic negative isolation. Blood was collected in EDTA tubes and processed within 24 hours, with PBMCs isolated through density gradient centrifugation. PBMCs intended for TCR sequencing were cryopreserved in liquid nitrogen and thawed later in a water bath at 37 degrees C. Purity of sorted or isolated CD4+, CD8+ and CD8+ TEMRA cells was at least 90%. RNA was extracted using the RNeasy kit, and about 0.5 to 1 ug of the RNA was reverse transcribed with random hexamers. TCR beta CDR3 regions were amplified with the immunoSEQ multiplex PCR assay covering 54 Vbeta and 13 Jbeta segments. To correct PCR amplification bias, a synthetic template baseline was used for both primer optimization and computational correction. On the study's bioinformatics: Only productive sequences were kept, with reads annotated to V, D and J genes according to IMGT and analyzed in immunoSEQ Analyzer. To calculate clonality, Shannon entropy was normalized by log2 of the number of productive unique sequences and then subtracted from one. Public and private clones were assessed among the 100 most prevalent clones of each patient and control. Clones were defined as Susac-specific when absent from the healthy and MS cohorts, from over 950 published viral clones and from other ImmuneACCESS disease sequences. TCRdb reprocessing: public reads trimmed at Q25 with fastp, clones called with MiXCR, in-frame beta chains kept. Rows matching on CDR3 protein sequence are summarized as one entry with the most common DNA and genes. TCRdb, not the authors, supplied the V and J calls. Counted in this sample were some 250,000 distinct CDR3 sequences; about 95% of them appeared once. The ten largest account for under 0.12% of the sample.

According to the germline V gene, CDR1 reads MNHNS and CDR2 reads SASEGT. Trimming at the junction amounts to 6 bases on V and 5 bases on J, and the germline ends lie 20 bases apart. Counted from cysteine to phenylalanine, this CDR3 has 16 amino acids. Solely the CDR3 DNA is kept, with 48 bases framed from the first base. These data are taken from a study of CD8 T cells in Susac syndrome (dated by TCRdb to the late 2010s). Regarding the complete study: Among the Susac syndrome patients who were sequenced, clinically active disease was present in over 5 and clinical remission was observed in roughly eight. At blood withdrawal, Susac syndrome patients were therapy-naive, treated with corticosteroids (with IVIg additionally given to some), or treated with IVIg alone. Whether CD8+ T cell activation and differentiation in Susac syndrome was antigen driven was tested using repertoire sequencing. Study-level results and caveats: No clonal expansion was detected in the CD4+ T cell repertoire of Susac syndrome patients. The study acknowledged that relatively few individuals were included in the TCR sequencing and HLA analysis.

The sequence derives from a human donor with Susac syndrome. What was sequenced was CD4+ T cells from PBMCs. The chain is made from TRBV6-1 and TRBJ2-1; a confident D gene designation cannot be given. The CDR3 protein: CASRPLTLGPHNEQFF. The sequenced DNA: TGTGCCAGCAGGCCTCTGACCCTGGGCCCCCACAATGAGCAGTTCTTC.